The rows below give T cell receptor beta chains drawn from one sample of a study of cytomegalovirus exposure and HLA in healthy donors. The assay was immunoSEQ multiplex PCR, and TCRdb's table has in-frame clones only and misses some. The data hold some 130,000 clones, with about 80% observed a single time. The sample consisted of PBMCs. The origin of the receptors is a man aged 30-40 years in good health. CDR3s include the opening cysteine and the closing phenylalanine or tryptophan. Each record gives: clone size, D gene, V gene, J gene, CDR3 protein, CDR3 DNA. A D gene is named only where the DNA matches it firmly. Clone size, where shown, is once, few, many, or a class for clones that have expanded.

few	NA	TRBV14	TRBJ1-1	CASSQGPNTEAFF	TGTGCCAGCAGCCAGGGGCCGAACACTGAAGCTTTCTTT
once	NA	TRBV5-1	TRBJ2-7	CASSWTEGPYEQYF	TGCGCCAGCAGCTGGACAGAGGGGCCCTACGAGCAGTACTTC
few	TRBD2	TRBV5-4	TRBJ2-5	CASRTGTSTAETQYF	TGTGCCAGCAGAACGGGGACTAGTACAGCGGAGACCCAGTACTTC
NA	TRBD1	TRBV5-4	TRBJ1-3	CASSRQGSGNTIYF	TGTGCCAGCAGTCGACAGGGCTCTGGAAACACCATATATTTT
NA	TRBD1	TRBV27	TRBJ2-7	CASSLSPGQIYEQYF	TGTGCCAGCAGTTTATCCCCGGGACAGATCTACGAGCAGTACTTC
NA	NA	TRBV6-1	TRBJ1-4	CASRDSSATNEKLFF	TGTGCCAGCAGGGACAGCAGTGCAACTAATGAAAAACTGTTTTTT
NA	TRBD1	TRBV19	TRBJ1-6	CASKGQGYSPLHF	TGTGCCAGCAAGGGACAGGGTTATTCACCCCTCCACTTT
NA	NA	TRBV6-5	TRBJ1-5	CATGGGLYGSQHF	TGTGCCACCGGGGGGGGCCTATATGGTTCCCAGCATTTT
NA	NA	TRBV2	TRBJ2-7	CATRGQNSYEQYF	TGTGCCACCCGGGGACAAAACTCCTACGAGCAGTACTTC
NA	NA	TRBV2	TRBJ2-3	CASSEAGGMDTQYF	TGTGCCAGCAGTGAAGCGGGGGGTATGGATACGCAGTATTTT
NA	TRBD1	TRBV27	TRBJ2-7	CASSLTGATYEQYF	TGTGCCAGCAGTTTGACAGGGGCCACCTACGAGCAGTACTTC
NA	NA	TRBV7-9	TRBJ2-7	CASSLDTGLEQYF	TGTGCCAGCAGCTTAGACACGGGACTCGAGCAGTACTTC
NA	TRBD2	TRBV19	TRBJ2-7	CASSPSGTSGTEQYF	TGTGCCAGTAGTCCGTCCGGGACTAGCGGGACTGAGCAGTACTTC
NA	NA	TRBV20-1	TRBJ1-2	CSAKSGDGYTF	TGCAGTGCTAAGAGTGGTGATGGCTACACCTTC
NA	NA	TRBV11-3	TRBJ2-5	CASSSSQETQYF	TGTGCCAGCAGCTCTAGCCAAGAGACCCAGTACTTC
NA	NA	TRBV9	TRBJ1-2	CASSVGQGTYGYTF	TGTGCCAGCAGCGTAGGGCAGGGGACCTATGGCTACACCTTC
NA	NA	TRBV5-4	TRBJ2-4	CASFLAPGAKNIQYF	TGTGCCAGCTTTTTGGCCCCAGGGGCCAAAAACATTCAGTACTTC
NA	TRBD2	TRBV25-1	TRBJ2-3	CASSSTAGAADTQYF	TGTGCCAGCAGTTCAACGGCGGGAGCAGCAGATACGCAGTATTTT
NA	TRBD1	TRBV9	TRBJ1-1	CASSVLEGQGEEAFF	TGTGCCAGCAGCGTCCTGGAGGGACAGGGGGAGGAAGCTTTCTTT
NA	NA	TRBV7-9	TRBJ2-7	CASSLARQGTGYEQYF	TGTGCCAGCAGCTTAGCGCGTCAGGGAACTGGTTACGAGCAGTACTTC
NA	TRBD2	TRBV4-2	TRBJ2-3	CASSQDLVAGADTQYF	TGTGCCAGCAGCCAAGATCTCGTAGCGGGAGCGGATACGCAGTATTTT
NA	TRBD2	TRBV7-9	TRBJ2-2	CASSLASSPRGAGELFF	TGTGCCAGCAGCTTAGCGTCTAGCCCCCGGGGGGCCGGGGAGCTGTTTTTT
few	NA	TRBV6-1	TRBJ2-7	CASTEQSPYEQYF	TGTGCCAGCACGGAGCAGAGCCCCTACGAGCAGTACTTC
once	TRBD1	TRBV30	TRBJ1-5	CAWGSGTGSSNQPQHF	TGTGCCTGGGGTTCGGGGACAGGGAGTTCCAATCAGCCCCAGCATTTT
NA	NA	TRBV6-5	TRBJ2-2	CASSYLTGWSGELFF	TGTGCCAGCAGTTATCTTACAGGGTGGAGCGGGGAGCTGTTTTTT
NA	TRBD2	TRBV4-3	TRBJ2-3	CASSQARTSGTPDTQYF	TGCGCCAGCAGCCAAGCCAGGACTAGCGGGACCCCAGATACGCAGTATTTT
NA	NA	TRBV19	TRBJ2-1	CASSIRGQGWRYNEQFF	TGTGCCAGTAGTATAAGGGGCCAAGGTTGGAGATACAATGAGCAGTTCTTC
NA	NA	TRBV28	TRBJ1-4	CASTFSGEKLFF	TGTGCCAGCACCTTTTCAGGTGAAAAACTGTTTTTT
NA	NA	TRBV27	TRBJ1-6	CASKRSGAAQPPLHF	TGTGCCAGCAAGAGGAGCGGGGCAGCTCAGCCACCCCTCCACTTT
NA	NA	TRBV9	TRBJ2-2	CASSAQLIVGGELFF	TGTGCCAGCAGCGCCCAACTAATCGTCGGCGGGGAGCTGTTTTTT
NA	TRBD2	TRBV5-4	TRBJ2-1	CASSSQGTRLNEQFF	TGTGCCAGCAGCTCCCAAGGGACTAGACTCAATGAGCAGTTCTTC
NA	NA	TRBV6-6	TRBJ1-3	CASRRGGGEGNTIYF	TGTGCCAGCAGGAGGGGAGGGGGGGAGGGAAACACCATATATTTT
NA	NA	TRBV9	TRBJ2-7	CASSVERRTETYEQYF	TGTGCCAGCAGCGTAGAGAGGCGGACTGAAACCTACGAGCAGTACTTC
few	NA	TRBV6-4	TRBJ2-5	CASSVGQMGSETQYF	TGTGCCAGCAGTGTTGGGCAGATGGGTTCGGAGACCCAGTACTTC
NA	NA	TRBV6-1	TRBJ2-1	CASSSLSSYNEQFF	TGTGCCAGCAGCTCGCTCAGCTCCTACAATGAGCAGTTCTTC
NA	TRBD1	TRBV28	TRBJ1-2	CASVVGGAGQGYGYTF	TGTGCCAGCGTGGTGGGGGGAGCGGGACAGGGCTATGGCTACACCTTC
NA	NA	TRBV11-3	TRBJ2-3	CASRRTSTDTQYF	TGTGCCAGCAGAAGGACAAGCACAGATACGCAGTATTTT
NA	NA	TRBV12-2	TRBJ1-2	CASRLEEHPGNYGYTF	TGTGCAAGTCGCTTAGAAGAGCATCCAGGGAACTATGGCTACACCTTC
NA	NA	TRBV27	TRBJ2-7	CASNPSGPGNEQYF	TGTGCCAGCAACCCGTCGGGCCCGGGAAACGAGCAGTACTTC
NA	TRBD1	TRBV6-1	TRBJ1-1	CASGDRVVEAFF	TGTGCCAGCGGGGACAGGGTAGTTGAAGCTTTCTTT
NA	NA	TRBV27	TRBJ1-2	CASRTKPGTPNYGYTF	TGTGCCAGCAGGACAAAACCCGGGACACCTAACTATGGCTACACCTTC